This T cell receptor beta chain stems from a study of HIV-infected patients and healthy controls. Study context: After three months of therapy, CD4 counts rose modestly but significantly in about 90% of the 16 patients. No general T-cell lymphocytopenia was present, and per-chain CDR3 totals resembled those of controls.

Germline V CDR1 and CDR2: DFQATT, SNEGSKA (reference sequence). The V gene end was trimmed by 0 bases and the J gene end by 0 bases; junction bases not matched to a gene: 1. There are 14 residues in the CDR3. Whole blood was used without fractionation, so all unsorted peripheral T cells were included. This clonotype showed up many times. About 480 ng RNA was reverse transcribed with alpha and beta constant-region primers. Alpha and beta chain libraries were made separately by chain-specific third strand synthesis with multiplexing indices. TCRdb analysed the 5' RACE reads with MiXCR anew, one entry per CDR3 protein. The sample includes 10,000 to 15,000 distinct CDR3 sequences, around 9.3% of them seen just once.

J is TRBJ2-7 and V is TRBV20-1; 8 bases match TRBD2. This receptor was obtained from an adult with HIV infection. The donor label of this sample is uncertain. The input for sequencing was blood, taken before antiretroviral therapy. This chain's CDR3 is CSARDRGGSYEQYF. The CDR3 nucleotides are TGCAGTGCTAGAGACCGGGGGGGCTCCTACGAGCAGTACTTC.